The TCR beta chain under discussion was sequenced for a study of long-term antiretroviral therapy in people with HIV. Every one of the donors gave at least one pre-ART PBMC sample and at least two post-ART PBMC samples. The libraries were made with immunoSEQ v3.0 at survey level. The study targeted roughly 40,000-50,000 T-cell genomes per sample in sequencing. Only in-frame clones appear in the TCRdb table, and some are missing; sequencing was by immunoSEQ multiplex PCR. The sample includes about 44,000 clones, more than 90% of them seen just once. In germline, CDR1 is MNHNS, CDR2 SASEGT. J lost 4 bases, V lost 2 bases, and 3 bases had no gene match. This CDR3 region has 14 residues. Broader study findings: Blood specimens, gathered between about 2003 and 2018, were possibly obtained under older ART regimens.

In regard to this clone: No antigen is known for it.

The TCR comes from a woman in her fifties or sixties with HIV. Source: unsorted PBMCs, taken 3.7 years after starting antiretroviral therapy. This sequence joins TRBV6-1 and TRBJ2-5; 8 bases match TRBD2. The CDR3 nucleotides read TGTGCCAGCAGTGAAATACTAGCGGTAGAGACCCAGTACTTC. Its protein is CASSEILAVETQYF.